This T cell receptor beta chain was recorded in a study of T cell repertoires in cytomegalovirus infection. The germline V gene encodes CDR1 SGHVS and CDR2 FNYEAQ. Trimming removed 7 bases from V and 2 bases from J, with 15 bases in between. This CDR3 has 15 amino acids. This clonotype was seen many times. TCRdb re-analysed the reads in MiXCR, keeping a single row per CDR3 protein. The table lists around 190,000 distinct CDR3 sequences, roughly an eighth of them singletons. Sample: PBMCs. The chain is built from TRBV7-6 and TRBJ2-1, with D perhaps matching TRBD1 (5 bases). This clonotype was obtained from a human donor in good health (CMV status not recorded). Some clones in this sample may be carry-over from other donors' samples. This chain's CDR3 is CASTERGGTYNEQFF. The CDR3 DNA reads as TGTGCCAGCACCGAAAGGGGCGGAACCTACAATGAGCAGTTCTTC.